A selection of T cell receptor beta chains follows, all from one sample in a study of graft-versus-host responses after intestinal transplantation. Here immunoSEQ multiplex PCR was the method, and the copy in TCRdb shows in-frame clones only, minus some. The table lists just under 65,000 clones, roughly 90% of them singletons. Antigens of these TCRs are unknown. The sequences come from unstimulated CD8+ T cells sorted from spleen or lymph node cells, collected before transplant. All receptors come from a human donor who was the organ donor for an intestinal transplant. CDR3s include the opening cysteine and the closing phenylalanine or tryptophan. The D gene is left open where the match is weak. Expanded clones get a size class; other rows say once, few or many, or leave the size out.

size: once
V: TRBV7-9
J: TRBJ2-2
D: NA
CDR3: CASSLSAGELFF
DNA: TGTGCCAGCAGCTTATCAGCCGGGGAGCTGTTTTTT

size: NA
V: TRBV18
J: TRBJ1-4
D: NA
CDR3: CASSPQGGYEKLFF
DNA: TGTGCCAGCTCACCACAGGGAGGGTACGAAAAACTGTTTTTT

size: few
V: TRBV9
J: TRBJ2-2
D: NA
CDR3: CASSVDRRRLFF
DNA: TGTGCCAGCAGCGTAGATCGGAGGCGGCTGTTTTTT

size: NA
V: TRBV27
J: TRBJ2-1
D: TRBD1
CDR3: CASSSGTGGYNEQFF
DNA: TGTGCCAGCAGTTCCGGGACAGGGGGCTACAATGAGCAGTTCTTC

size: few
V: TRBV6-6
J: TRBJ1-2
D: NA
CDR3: CASSAGRWYGYTF
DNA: TGTGCCAGCAGCGCAGGGAGGTGGTATGGCTACACCTTC

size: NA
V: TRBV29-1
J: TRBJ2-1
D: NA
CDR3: CSVVHGYSYNEQFF
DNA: TGCAGCGTTGTTCACGGTTACTCCTACAATGAGCAGTTCTTC

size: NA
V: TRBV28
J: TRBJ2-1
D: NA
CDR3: CASSLRGDLYNEQFF
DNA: TGTGCCAGCAGTTTGAGAGGAGATCTCTACAATGAGCAGTTCTTC

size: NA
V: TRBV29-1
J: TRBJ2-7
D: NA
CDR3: CSVVPGSLIEQYF
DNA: TGCAGCGTTGTCCCAGGGTCCTTGATCGAGCAGTACTTC

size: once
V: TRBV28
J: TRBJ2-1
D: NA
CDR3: CASSLTAAPAGEQFF
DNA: TGTGCCAGCAGTTTAACAGCGGCCCCCGCAGGTGAGCAGTTCTTC

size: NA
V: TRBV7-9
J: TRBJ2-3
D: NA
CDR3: CASSPPVFGTDTQYF
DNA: TGTGCCAGCAGCCCCCCCGTTTTCGGCACAGATACGCAGTATTTT

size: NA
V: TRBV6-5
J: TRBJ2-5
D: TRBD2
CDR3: CASRPTGTSGETQYF
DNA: TGTGCCAGCAGACCTACCGGGACTAGTGGAGAGACCCAGTACTTC

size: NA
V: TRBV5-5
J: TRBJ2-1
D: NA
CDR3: CASSLDSYNEQFF
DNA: TGTGCCAGCAGCTTAGACAGTTACAATGAGCAGTTCTTC

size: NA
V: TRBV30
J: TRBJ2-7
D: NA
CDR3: CAWSVLSFVEQYF
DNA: TGTGCCTGGAGTGTACTGAGTTTCGTTGAGCAGTACTTC

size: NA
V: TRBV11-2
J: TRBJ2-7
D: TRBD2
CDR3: CASSWGGNEQYF
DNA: TGTGCCAGCAGTTGGGGAGGGAACGAGCAGTACTTC

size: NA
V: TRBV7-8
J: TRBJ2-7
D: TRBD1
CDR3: CASSFRDRFPYEQYF
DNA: TGTGCCAGCAGCTTCCGGGACAGGTTCCCCTACGAGCAGTACTTC

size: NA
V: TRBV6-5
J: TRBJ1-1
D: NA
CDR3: CASSTEVESEAFF
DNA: TGTGCCAGCAGTACGGAGGTGGAGTCTGAAGCTTTCTTT

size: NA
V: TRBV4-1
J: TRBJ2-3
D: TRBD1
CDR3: CASSHTGGGTDTQYF
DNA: TGCGCCAGCAGCCATACAGGGGGTGGCACAGATACGCAGTATTTT

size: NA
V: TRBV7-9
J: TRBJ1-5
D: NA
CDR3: CASSLDRNQPQHF
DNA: TGTGCCAGCAGCTTAGACAGAAATCAGCCCCAGCATTTT

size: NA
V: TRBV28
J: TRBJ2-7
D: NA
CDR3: CASSSRLDTSDEQYF
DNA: TGTGCCAGCAGTTCCCGCCTGGACACAAGCGACGAGCAGTACTTC

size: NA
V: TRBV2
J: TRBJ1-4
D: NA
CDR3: CASSEHGLLEKLFF
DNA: TGTGCCAGCAGTGAACATGGCCTCCTCGAAAAACTGTTTTTT

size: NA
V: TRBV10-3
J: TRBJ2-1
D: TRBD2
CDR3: CAISRTSGWGYNEQFF
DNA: TGTGCCATCAGTCGGACTAGCGGGTGGGGGTACAATGAGCAGTTCTTC

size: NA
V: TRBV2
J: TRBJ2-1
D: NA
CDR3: CASSDRASGELEQFF
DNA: TGTGCCAGCAGTGATCGGGCTAGTGGGGAGCTGGAGCAGTTCTTC

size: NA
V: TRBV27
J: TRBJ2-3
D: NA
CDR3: CASSLARRPGDTDTQYF
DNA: TGTGCCAGCAGTTTAGCGCGACGCCCCGGAGACACAGATACGCAGTATTTT

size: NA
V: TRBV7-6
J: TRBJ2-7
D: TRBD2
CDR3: CASSSSGGYEQYF
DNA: TGTGCCAGCAGCTCATCGGGGGGTTACGAGCAGTACTTC

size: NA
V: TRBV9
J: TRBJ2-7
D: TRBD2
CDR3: CASSVQAGGLYEQYF
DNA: TGTGCCAGCAGCGTCCAAGCGGGGGGCTTGTACGAGCAGTACTTC

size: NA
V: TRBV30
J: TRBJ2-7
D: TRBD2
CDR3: CAWNFGTSGDEQYF
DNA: TGTGCCTGGAATTTCGGGACTAGCGGTGACGAGCAGTACTTC

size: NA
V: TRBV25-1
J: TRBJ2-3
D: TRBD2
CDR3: CASSGWLAGPPSGTQYF
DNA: TGTGCCAGCAGTGGATGGCTAGCGGGACCCCCGTCCGGTACGCAGTATTTT

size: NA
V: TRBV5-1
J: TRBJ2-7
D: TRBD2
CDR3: CASSLAGTAYEQYF
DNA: TGCGCCAGCAGCCTAGCGGGAACGGCCTACGAGCAGTACTTC

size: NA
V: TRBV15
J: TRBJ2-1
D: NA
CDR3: CATSREMGTTYNEQFF
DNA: TGTGCCACCAGCAGAGAAATGGGGACAACTTACAATGAGCAGTTCTTC

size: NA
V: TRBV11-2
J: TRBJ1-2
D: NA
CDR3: CASSANLYGYTF
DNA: TGTGCCAGCAGCGCTAACCTCTATGGCTACACCTTC

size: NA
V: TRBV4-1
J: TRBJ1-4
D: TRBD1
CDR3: CASSQDPGTGMTNEKLFF
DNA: TGCGCCAGCAGCCAAGATCCAGGGACAGGGATGACTAATGAAAAACTGTTTTTT

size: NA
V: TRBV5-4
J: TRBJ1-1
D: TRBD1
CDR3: CASSSGTEKEAFF
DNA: TGTGCCAGCAGCTCCGGGACAGAGAAGGAAGCTTTCTTT

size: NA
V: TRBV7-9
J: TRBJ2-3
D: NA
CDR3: CASSLRQLDTQYF
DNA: TGTGCCAGCAGCTTGCGGCAATTAGATACGCAGTATTTT

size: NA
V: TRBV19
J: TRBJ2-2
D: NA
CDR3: CASSIYGASGELFF
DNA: TGTGCCAGTAGTATTTATGGGGCGTCCGGGGAGCTGTTTTTT

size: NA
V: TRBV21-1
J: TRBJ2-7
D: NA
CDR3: CASSKAGRTYEQYF
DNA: TGTGCCAGCAGCAAAGCGGGGCGGACCTACGAGCAGTACTTC

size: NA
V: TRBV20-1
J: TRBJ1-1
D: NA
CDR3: CSAFARTEAFF
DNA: TGCAGTGCGTTTGCGAGGACTGAAGCTTTCTTT

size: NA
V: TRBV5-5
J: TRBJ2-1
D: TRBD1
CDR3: CASSWGQGFNEQFF
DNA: TGTGCCAGCAGCTGGGGACAGGGGTTCAATGAGCAGTTCTTC

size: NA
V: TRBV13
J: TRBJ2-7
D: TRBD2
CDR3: CASSLRTSGSSYEQYF
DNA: TGTGCCAGCAGCTTAAGGACTAGCGGGAGTAGCTACGAGCAGTACTTC

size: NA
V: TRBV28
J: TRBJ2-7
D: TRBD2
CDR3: CASTQWGGSYEQYF
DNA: TGTGCCAGCACCCAATGGGGGGGGAGCTACGAGCAGTACTTC

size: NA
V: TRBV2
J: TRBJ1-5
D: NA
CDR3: CASSDLPEGFSNQPQHF
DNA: TGTGCCAGCAGTGATCTCCCAGAGGGTTTCAGCAATCAGCCCCAGCATTTT

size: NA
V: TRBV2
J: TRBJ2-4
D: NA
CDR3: CASSERLLAKNIQYF
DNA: TGTGCCAGCAGTGAGCGTTTACTAGCCAAAAACATTCAGTACTTC

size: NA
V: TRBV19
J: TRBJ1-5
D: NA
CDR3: CASMSPSSSNQPQHF
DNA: TGTGCCAGTATGAGCCCATCCTCTAGCAATCAGCCCCAGCATTTT

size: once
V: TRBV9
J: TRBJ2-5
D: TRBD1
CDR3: CASSAAGTGYVQETQYF
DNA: TGTGCCAGCAGCGCAGCCGGGACAGGGTATGTCCAAGAGACCCAGTACTTC

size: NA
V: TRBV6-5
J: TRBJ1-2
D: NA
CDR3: CASSYSTAGSYGYTF
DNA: TGTGCCAGCAGTTACTCGACTGCGGGGTCCTATGGCTACACCTTC

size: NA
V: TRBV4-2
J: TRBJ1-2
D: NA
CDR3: CASSQEGGGGAYGYTF
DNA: TGTGCCAGCAGCCAAGAAGGGGGGGGAGGGGCCTATGGCTACACCTTC

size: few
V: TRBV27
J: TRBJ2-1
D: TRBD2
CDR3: CASSLQTSGSGEQFF
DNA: TGTGCCAGCAGTTTACAGACTAGCGGGAGCGGTGAGCAGTTCTTC

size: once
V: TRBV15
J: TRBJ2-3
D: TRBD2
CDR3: CATSRGGGADTQYF
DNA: TGTGCCACCAGCAGAGGGGGAGGGGCAGATACGCAGTATTTT

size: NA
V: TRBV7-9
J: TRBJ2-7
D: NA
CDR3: CASSLAGRADGYEQYF
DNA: TGTGCCAGCAGCTTAGCGGGGAGAGCTGATGGCTACGAGCAGTACTTC

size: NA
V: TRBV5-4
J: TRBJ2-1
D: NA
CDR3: CASSTRDQPYNEQFF
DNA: TGTGCCAGCTCCACGCGGGACCAGCCCTACAATGAGCAGTTCTTC

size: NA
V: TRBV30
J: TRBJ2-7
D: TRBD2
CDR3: CASEDQPGGEQYF
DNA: TGTGCTTCCGAGGACCAACCCGGGGGGGAGCAGTACTTC